Listed below are T cell receptor beta chains from one sample, sequenced in a study of cytomegalovirus exposure and HLA in healthy donors. Sequenced by immunoSEQ multiplex PCR; TCRdb stores in-frame clones only, minus some. The sample consists of about 160,000 clones, around 88% of them appearing once. Sample: PBMCs. The receptors shown here come from a woman younger than 30 in good health and CMV-seronegative. CDR3s leave out the opening cysteine and the closing phenylalanine or tryptophan.

cdr3_length	v_call	j_call	cdr3_aa
13	TRBV28	TRBJ2-7	ASSLSNPSLLGQY
11	TRBV5-4	TRBJ1-2	ASSHHNNYGYT
14	TRBV5-6	TRBJ2-1	ASSLVSPGSYNEQF
11	TRBV2	TRBJ1-3	ASSDNLRRYIY
13	TRBV29-1	TRBJ1-1	SVRGQGGENTEAF
8	TRBV27	TRBJ2-7	ASSGLEQY
15	TRBV4-3	TRBJ2-2	ASSQDLQGRRTGELF
11	TRBV2	TRBJ1-5	ASSRSGDQPQH
12	TRBV19	TRBJ1-2	ASSRPGTGNGYT
12	TRBV5-4	TRBJ1-1	ASSSRDMNTEAF
13	TRBV14	TRBJ1-2	ASSQEVQGISGYT
10	TRBV27	TRBJ1-1	ASRRAGTEAF
13	TRBV30	TRBJ1-6	AWTRPTGTGSSLH
12	TRBV27	TRBJ2-7	ASSLDRYSYEQY
11	TRBV30	TRBJ1-3	AWAGLSGNTIY
9	TRBV9	TRBJ1-1	ASSVEAEAF
17	TRBV19	TRBJ1-6	ASSIDPTGGGSYNSPLH
13	TRBV7-6	TRBJ1-3	ASSPGAFSGNTIY
14	TRBV5-1	TRBJ1-1	ASSPPGTKESTEAF
13	TRBV7-6	TRBJ2-3	ASSSSGTDTDTQY
12	TRBV5-1	TRBJ1-1	ASSSWDTNTEAF
12	TRBV7-2	TRBJ1-2	ASSRIRRTLSYT
13	TRBV7-9	TRBJ2-7	ASSFSLYGGHEQY
15	TRBV19	TRBJ2-5	ASSKASGRGGRETQY
12	TRBV6-5	TRBJ1-3	ASSYNRGGNTIY